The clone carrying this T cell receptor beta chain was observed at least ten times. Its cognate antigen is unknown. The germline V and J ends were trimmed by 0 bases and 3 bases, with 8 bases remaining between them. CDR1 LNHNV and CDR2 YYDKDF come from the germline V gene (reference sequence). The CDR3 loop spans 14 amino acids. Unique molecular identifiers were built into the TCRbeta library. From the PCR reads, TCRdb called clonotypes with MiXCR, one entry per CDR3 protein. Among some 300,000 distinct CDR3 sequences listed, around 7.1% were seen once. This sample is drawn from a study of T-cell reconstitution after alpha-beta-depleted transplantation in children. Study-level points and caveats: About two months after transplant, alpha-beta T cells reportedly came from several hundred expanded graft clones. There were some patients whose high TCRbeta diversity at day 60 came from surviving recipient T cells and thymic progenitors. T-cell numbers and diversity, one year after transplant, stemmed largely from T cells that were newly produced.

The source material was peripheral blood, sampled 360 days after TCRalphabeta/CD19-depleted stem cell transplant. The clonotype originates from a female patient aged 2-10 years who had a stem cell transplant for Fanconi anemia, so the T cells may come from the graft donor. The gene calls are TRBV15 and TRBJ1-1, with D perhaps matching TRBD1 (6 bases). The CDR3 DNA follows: TGTGCCACCAGCAGAGAGGGGGCAGACACTGAAGCTTTCTTT. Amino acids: CATSREGADTEAFF.